This is a list of T cell receptor beta chains from one sample in a study of T cell repertoires in cytomegalovirus infection. Their target antigens are unknown. MiXCR, run by TCRdb on the reads, gives a single entry per CDR3 protein. The repertoire holds some 50,000 distinct CDR3 sequences, with about 20% as singletons. Sequencing used CD8+ T cells from cultured PBMCs, obtained from culture after CMV antigen stimulation. The receptors stem from a human donor in good health (CMV status not recorded). Some clones in this sample may be carry-over from other donors' samples. Both conserved end residues are part of each CDR3. The D gene is left open where the match is weak. Size values are once, few and many counts, or a class for expanded clones, and some rows have none.

TRBJ1-2 few . TRBV2 CASRASWRDWTF TGTGCCAGCAGAGCCAGCTGGCGGGACTGGACCTTC
TRBJ1-6 few . TRBV7-2 CASSLGGIYNSPLHF TGTGCCAGCAGCTTAGGGGGTATCTATAATTCACCCCTCCACTTT
TRBJ2-7 few TRBD2 TRBV7-9 CASSLESGIGYYEQYF TGTGCCAGCAGCTTAGAGAGCGGGATTGGTTACTACGAGCAGTACTTC
TRBJ2-3 . TRBD1 TRBV7-9 CASSSRTGSTDTQYF TGTGCCAGCAGCTCCAGGACAGGGAGCACAGATACGCAGTATTTT
TRBJ1-2 . TRBD1 TRBV28 CASSATGNPNYGYTF TGTGCCAGCAGTGCGACAGGGAATCCTAACTATGGCTACACCTTC
TRBJ2-1 few TRBD2 TRBV7-3 CASSMTSGGINEQFF TGTGCCAGCAGCATGACTAGCGGGGGGATCAATGAGCAGTTCTTC
TRBJ2-5 few . TRBV4-1 CASASGLARYQETQYF TGCGCCAGCGCCTCAGGTTTGGCGCGGTACCAAGAGACCCAGTACTTC
TRBJ2-7 few TRBD1 TRBV27 CASSLGTASYEQYF TGTGCCAGCAGTCTGGGGACAGCTTCCTACGAGCAGTACTTC
TRBJ2-3 few TRBD2 TRBV7-3 CASSLSASGSADTQYF TGTGCCAGCAGCTTATCCGCTAGCGGGAGTGCGGATACGCAGTATTTT
TRBJ2-4 few . TRBV15 CATSTFEGIAKNIQYF TGTGCCACCAGCACCTTCGAGGGGATAGCCAAAAACATTCAGTACTTC
TRBJ2-7 few . TRBV20-1 CSAGRSGPQTPSLYEQYF TGCAGTGCTGGACGCTCCGGACCACAAACACCTTCCCTATACGAGCAGTACTTC
TRBJ2-5 few . TRBV7-2 CASSKKRMERSYKETQYF TGTGCCAGCAGCAAAAAGCGAATGGAGCGGTCCTACAAGGAGACCCAGTACTTC
TRBJ2-1 . . TRBV5-5 CASSPRGGGTYNEQFF TGTGCCAGCAGCCCCCGGGGCGGCGGGACGTACAATGAGCAGTTCTTC